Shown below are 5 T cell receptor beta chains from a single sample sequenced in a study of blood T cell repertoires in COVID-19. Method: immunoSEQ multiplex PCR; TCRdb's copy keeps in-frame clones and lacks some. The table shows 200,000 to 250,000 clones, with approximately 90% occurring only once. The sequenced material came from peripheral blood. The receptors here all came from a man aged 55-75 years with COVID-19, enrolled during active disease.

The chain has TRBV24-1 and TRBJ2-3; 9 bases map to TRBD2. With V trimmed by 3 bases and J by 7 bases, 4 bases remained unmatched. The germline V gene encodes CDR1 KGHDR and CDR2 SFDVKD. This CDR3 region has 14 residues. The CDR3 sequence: CATSDPAGGHTQYF. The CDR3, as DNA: TGTGCCACCAGTGATCCAGCGGGGGGCCATACGCAGTATTTT.

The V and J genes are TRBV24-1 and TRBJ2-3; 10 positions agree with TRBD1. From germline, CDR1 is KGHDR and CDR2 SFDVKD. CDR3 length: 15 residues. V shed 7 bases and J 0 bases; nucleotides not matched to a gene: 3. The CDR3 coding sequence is TGTGCCACCAGCTGGGGACAGGGGAGCACAGATACGCAGTATTTT. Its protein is CATSWGQGSTDTQYF.

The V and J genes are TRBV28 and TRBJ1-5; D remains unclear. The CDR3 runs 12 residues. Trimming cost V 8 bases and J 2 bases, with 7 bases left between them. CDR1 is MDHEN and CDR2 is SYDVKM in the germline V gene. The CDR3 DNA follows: TGTGCCAGCGCTATAGGCAATCAGCCCCAGCATTTT. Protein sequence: CASAIGNQPQHF.

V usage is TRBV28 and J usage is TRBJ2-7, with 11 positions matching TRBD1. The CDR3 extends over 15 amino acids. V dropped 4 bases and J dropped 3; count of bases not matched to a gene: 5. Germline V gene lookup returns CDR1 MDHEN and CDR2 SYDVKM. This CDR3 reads CASSWTGGLNYEQYF. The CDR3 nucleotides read TGTGCCAGCAGTTGGACAGGGGGCTTAAACTACGAGCAGTACTTC.

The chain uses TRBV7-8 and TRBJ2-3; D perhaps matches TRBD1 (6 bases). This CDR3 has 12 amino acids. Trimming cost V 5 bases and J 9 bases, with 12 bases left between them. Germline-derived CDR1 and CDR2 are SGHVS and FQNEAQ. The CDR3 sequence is CASSPPGATQYF. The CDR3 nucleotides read TGTGCCAGCAGCCCACCAGGGGCGACGCAGTATTTT.